This T cell receptor (beta chain) stems from a study of radiotherapy plus CTLA-4 blockade in lung cancer. Study at large: Disease control was achieved by 31% of patients, and objective responses by less than 20%. Study-wide points: Early shifts in blood T cell clones, with interferon-beta, reportedly predicted response best. Blood saw expansion of tumor-derived TCR clones after radiotherapy plus ipilimumab.

The CDR3 runs to 16 residues. Between the trimmed V and J ends, which lost 2 bases and 3 bases, there was a span of 17 bases. CDR1 and CDR2 from the germline V gene are SGHVS and FQNEAQ. With regard to this clone: Antigen: not known.

Method: immunoSEQ multiplex PCR; TCRdb's copy keeps in-frame clones and lacks some. The sample records about 97,000 clones, about 70% being singletons. This TCR derives from a human donor with non-small cell lung cancer who had a partial response to radiotherapy plus ipilimumab. Some clones in this sample may be carry-over from other donors' samples. The source was peripheral blood, collected from a patient treated with radiotherapy plus ipilimumab. The genes are TRBV7-8 and TRBJ2-7; possibly TRBD2 for D (5 bases). The DNA of the CDR3 is TGTGCCAGCAGCTTACGGCGGGCTTCCCCCTTCTACGAGCAGTACTTC. Amino acids: CASSLRRASPFYEQYF.